The 6 T cell receptor beta chains presented below share a single source sample, sequenced in a study of cytomegalovirus exposure and HLA in healthy donors. The study ran its PCR with 60 Vbeta and 13 Jbeta primers. Sequenced by immunoSEQ multiplex PCR; TCRdb stores in-frame clones only, minus some. The data contain about 120,000 clones, about 70% of them singletons. Sequenced input: PBMCs. Receptor source: a human donor in good health.

The CDR3 DNA follows: TGTGCCAGCAGCTTAGAATTCCGGGGTATCAAAAACATTCAGTACTTC. It is translated as CASSLEFRGIKNIQYF. The chain employs TRBV7-8 and TRBJ2-4, with D tentatively TRBD2 (5 bases). The V end lost 1 base, the J end lost 3 bases, and 13 bases lay between the germline ends. CDR3 length equals 16 residues. Germline V CDR1 and CDR2: SGHVS, FQNEAQ.

This sequence joins TRBV6-5 and TRBJ1-2, with TRBD1 as a possible D gene (5 bases). The V end was cut by 0 bases, the J end by 0 bases, with 11 bases between. Germline V gives CDR1 MNHEY, CDR2 SVGAGI. CDR3 length: 16 amino acids. CDR3 nucleotide sequence: TGTGCCAGCAGTTACTCAGGCAGGGTTGCTAACTATGGCTACACCTTC. Amino acids: CASSYSGRVANYGYTF.

This clone turned up a few times. V gene TRBV9 combines with J gene TRBJ2-2, with D tentatively TRBD2 (6 bases). The V gene's germline CDR1 is SGDLS and CDR2 YYNGEE. The CDR3 is made up of 16 amino acids. Trimming left V 2 bases short and J 2 bases short, with 13 bases between. CDR3 in amino acids: CASSVRAGSNTGELFF. The CDR3 region has the DNA TGTGCCAGCAGCGTGAGAGCGGGTAGTAACACCGGGGAGCTGTTTTTT.

This clone was seen a handful of times. The chain's CDR3 is CASSPGQSSYNSPLHF. As DNA, the CDR3 is TGTGCCAGCTCACCAGGACAGAGCTCCTATAATTCACCCCTCCACTTT. The V and J genes are TRBV18 and TRBJ1-6, with a tentative D call TRBD1 (6 bases). Trimming took 2 bases from V and 0 from J, leaving 8 bases between them. The CDR3 covers 16 residues. CDR1 and CDR2 (germline): KGHSH, LQKENI.

This clone has just a few counts. The J gene is TRBJ2-2, the V gene TRBV7-6; possible D gene TRBD2, 6 bases. CDR1 and CDR2 from the germline V gene are SGHVS and FNYEAQ. The V and J ends lost 3 bases and 3 bases respectively, with 11 bases between them. The CDR3 totals 15 residues. The CDR3, as DNA: TGTGCCAGCAGCTTGGGTCCGGGAGACACCGGGGAGCTGTTTTTT. This translates into CASSLGPGDTGELFF.

V and J are TRBV6-5 and TRBJ1-2; the D gene is possibly TRBD1 (5 bases). Germline V gene lookup returns CDR1 MNHEY and CDR2 SVGAGI. V shed 7 bases and J shed 4 bases, with 16 bases lying between them. The CDR3 covers 14 residues. CDR3 sequence: CASTPGGVGYGYTF. CDR3 sequence (DNA): TGTGCCAGCACTCCGGGGGGGGTAGGCTATGGCTACACCTTC.